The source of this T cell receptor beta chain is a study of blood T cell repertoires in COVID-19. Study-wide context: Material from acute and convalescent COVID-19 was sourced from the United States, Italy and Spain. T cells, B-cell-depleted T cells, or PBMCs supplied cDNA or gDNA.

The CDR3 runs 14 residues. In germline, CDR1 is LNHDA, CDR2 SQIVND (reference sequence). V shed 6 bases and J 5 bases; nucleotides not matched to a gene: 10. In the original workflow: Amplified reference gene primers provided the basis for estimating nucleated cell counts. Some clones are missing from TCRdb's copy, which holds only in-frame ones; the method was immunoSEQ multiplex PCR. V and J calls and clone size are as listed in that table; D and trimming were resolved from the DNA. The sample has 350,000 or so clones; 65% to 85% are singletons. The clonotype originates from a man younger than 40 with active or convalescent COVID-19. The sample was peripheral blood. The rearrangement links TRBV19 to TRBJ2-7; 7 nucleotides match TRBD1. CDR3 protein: CASSRQGNVNEQYF. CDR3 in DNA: TGTGCCAGTAGCCGACAGGGAAATGTTAACGAGCAGTACTTC.